This T cell receptor beta chain was identified during a study of blood T cells in healthy people across ages. Study results and limitations: Using unsorted PBMCs precluded a conclusive naive versus antigen-experienced comparison.

Comment on this clonotype: Its specificity is not known.

Through a sample-barcoded 5' primer and a J-beta primer mix, a second PCR was run for about 6 to 11 cycles. A single record per CDR3 protein comes from TCRdb applying MiXCR to the 5' RACE reads. The top ten clones hold less than 8% of a sample with around 1,500,000 distinct CDR3 sequences, approximately 42% of them seen once. Peripheral blood was drawn, about 9.1 milliliters per donor. Whenever a sample was processed, at least 6.5 million PBMCs were isolated. The sequence derives from a woman aged 18-29 years in good health. Sequencing input: blood.

The CDR3 is CASGSGQDTGELFF. The CDR3 DNA reads TGTGCCAGCGGTAGCGGGCAAGACACCGGGGAGCTGTTTTTT. V and J are TRBV6-6 and TRBJ2-2, with 7 bases matching TRBD2. Per germline, CDR1 MNHNY and CDR2 SVGAGI (reference sequence). The trim removed 8 bases at V and 3 bases at J, leaving 6 bases unmatched. This CDR3 is 14 amino acids long.